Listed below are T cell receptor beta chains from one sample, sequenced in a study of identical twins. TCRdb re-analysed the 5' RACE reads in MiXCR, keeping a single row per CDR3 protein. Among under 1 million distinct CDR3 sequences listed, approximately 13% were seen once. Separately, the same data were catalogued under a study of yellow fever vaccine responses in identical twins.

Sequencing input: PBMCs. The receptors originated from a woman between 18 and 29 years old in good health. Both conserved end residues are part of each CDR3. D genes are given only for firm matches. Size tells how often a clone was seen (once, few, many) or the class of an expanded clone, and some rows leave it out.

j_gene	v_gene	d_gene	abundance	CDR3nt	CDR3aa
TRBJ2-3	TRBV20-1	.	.	TGCAGTGCTAGAGATGGCCGGATGGTCCGGGCAGATACGCAGTATTTT	CSARDGRMVRADTQYF
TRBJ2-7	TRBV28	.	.	TGTGCCAGCAGTTTCCGACCCTGGTCGATTCTAGACGAGCAGTACTTC	CASSFRPWSILDEQYF
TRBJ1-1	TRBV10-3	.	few	TGTGCCATCAGTGAACCAAGGGTGAACACTGAAGCTTTCTTT	CAISEPRVNTEAFF
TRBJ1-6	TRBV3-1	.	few	TGTGCCAGCAGCTTGGACAGCTATTCACCCCTCCACTTT	CASSLDSYSPLHF
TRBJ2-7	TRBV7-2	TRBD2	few	TGTGCCAGCAGCTTAGCCCTGTGGCTAGCGGGAGGGCCCTCCGCCTACGAGCAGTACTTC	CASSLALWLAGGPSAYEQYF
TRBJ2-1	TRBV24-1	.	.	TGTGCCACCAGTCGTCTTGGCGGGGAGCAGTTCTTC	CATSRLGGEQFF
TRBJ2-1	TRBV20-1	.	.	TGCAGTGCAAACGGACAGGGAGGGAATGAGCAGTTCTTC	CSANGQGGNEQFF
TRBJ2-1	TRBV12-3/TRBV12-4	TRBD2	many	TGTGCCAGCAAACTTCGGCCTAGCGGGGCTGAGCAGTTCTTC	CASKLRPSGAEQFF
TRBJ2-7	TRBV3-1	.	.	TGTGCCAGCAGCCAAACAGGGAACAGAGCGAGCTACGAGCAGTACTTC	CASSQTGNRASYEQYF
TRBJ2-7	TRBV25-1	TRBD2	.	TGTGCCAGCAGTGATCCCGTGCGGGGGGCGACCTCCGAGCAGTACTTC	CASSDPVRGATSEQYF
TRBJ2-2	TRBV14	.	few	TGTGCCAGCAGCCAAGACCTCGGGGCCGGGGAGCTGTTTTTT	CASSQDLGAGELFF
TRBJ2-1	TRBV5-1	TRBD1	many	TGTGCCAGCAGCTTAGGACAGGGCAATGAGCAGTTCTTC	CASSLGQGNEQFF
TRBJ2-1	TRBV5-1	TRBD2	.	TGCGCCAGCAGCTTGGTTCTTGGTTTGGCTAGCGGGGGATACAATGAGCAGTTCTTC	CASSLVLGLASGGYNEQFF
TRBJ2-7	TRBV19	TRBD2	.	TGTGCCAGTAGCGGGAGGGCCCTCTCCAGCCCCTACGAGCAGTACTTC	CASSGRALSSPYEQYF
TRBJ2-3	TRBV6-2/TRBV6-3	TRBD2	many	TGTGCCAGCAGTCCTCTAGCGGGGGAGACAGATACGCAGTATTTT	CASSPLAGETDTQYF
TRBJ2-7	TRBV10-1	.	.	TGCGCCAGCAGTGATGGCGGGAAATCTAACGAGCAGTACTTC	CASSDGGKSNEQYF
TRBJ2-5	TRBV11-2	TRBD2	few	TGTGCCAGCAGCCCACCGACTAGCGGGTACCAAGAGACCCAGTACTTC	CASSPPTSGYQETQYF
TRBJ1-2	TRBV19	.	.	TGTGCCAGTACCCTCCTTCAGGGCCGTCAGACCTATGGCTACACCTTC	CASTLLQGRQTYGYTF
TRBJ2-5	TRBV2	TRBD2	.	TGTGCCAGCAGTAAGGGACTAGCGGCGGGGAGTAGGACAGAGACCCAGTACTTC	CASSKGLAAGSRTETQYF
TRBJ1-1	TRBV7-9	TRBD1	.	TGTGCCAGCAGCCCTGATACAGGGGGCATGAACACTGAAGCTTTCTTT	CASSPDTGGMNTEAFF
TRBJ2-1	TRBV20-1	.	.	TGCAGATCGACTAGCAATGAGCAGTTCTTC	CRSTSNEQFF
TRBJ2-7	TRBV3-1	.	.	TGTGCCAGCAGCCCAGAGGTGTGGTACGAGCAGTACTTC	CASSPEVWYEQYF
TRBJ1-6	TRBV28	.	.	TGTGCCAGCAGCACGGGGTATCTTCCGAATTCACCCCTCCACTTT	CASSTGYLPNSPLHF
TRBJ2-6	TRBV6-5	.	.	TGTGCCAGCAGTTACATGGGTACTCGCTCTGGGGCCAACGTCCTGACTTTC	CASSYMGTRSGANVLTF
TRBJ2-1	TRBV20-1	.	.	TGCAGTGCCTCAAAAGCAGCGAGCTCCTACAATGAGCAGTTCTTC	CSASKAASSYNEQFF
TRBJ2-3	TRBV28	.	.	TGTGCCAGCAGTTTATCGGCCACTGGGGCCACAGATACGCAGTATTTT	CASSLSATGATDTQYF
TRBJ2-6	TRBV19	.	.	TGTGCCAGTAGTATACAGGATAAATTCTCTGGGGCCAACGTCCTGACTTTC	CASSIQDKFSGANVLTF
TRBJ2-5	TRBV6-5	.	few	TGTGCCAGCAGTTACCCCGGGAAGACCCAGTACTTC	CASSYPGKTQYF
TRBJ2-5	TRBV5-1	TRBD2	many	TGCGCCAGCAGCTCCGGACTAGTGTGGATCGGAGAGACCCAGTACTTC	CASSSGLVWIGETQYF
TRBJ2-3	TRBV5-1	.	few	TGCGCCAGCAGCTTGCGGGCCCAGGGCGATACGCAGTATTTT	CASSLRAQGDTQYF
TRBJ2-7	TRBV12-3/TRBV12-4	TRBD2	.	TGTGCCAGCAGGCCCCCCGGACTAGCGGGAGACGAGCAGTACTTC	CASRPPGLAGDEQYF
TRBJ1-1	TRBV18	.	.	TGTGCCAGCTCACCCCCGGCGGGGGAAGCTTTCTTT	CASSPPAGEAFF
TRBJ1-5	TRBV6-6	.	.	TGTGCCAGCAGTTTTGGGGTTTTATACCATTTT	CASSFGVLYHF
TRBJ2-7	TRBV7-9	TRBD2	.	TGTGCCAGCAAGTCTAGCGGGCCCTCCTACGAGCAGTACTTC	CASKSSGPSYEQYF
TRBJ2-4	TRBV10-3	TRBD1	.	TGTGCCATCAGTGAGTCTTTACAGGGGGCCGGCAAAAACATTCAGTACTTC	CAISESLQGAGKNIQYF
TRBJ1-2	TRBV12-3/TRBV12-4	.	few	TGTGCCAGCAGGAAACGGGATCACTATGGCTACACCTTC	CASRKRDHYGYTF
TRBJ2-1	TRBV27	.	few	TGTGCCAGCAGTCTCCCAGGGGACCCAAAATCCTACAATGAGCAGTTCTTC	CASSLPGDPKSYNEQFF
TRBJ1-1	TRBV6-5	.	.	TGTGCCAGCAGTTACTCGATAGGGGGGTACCCTGAAGCTTTCTTT	CASSYSIGGYPEAFF
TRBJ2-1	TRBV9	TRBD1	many	TGTGCCAGCAGCGTAACGGACAGGCCGAGATACAATGAGCAGTTCTTC	CASSVTDRPRYNEQFF
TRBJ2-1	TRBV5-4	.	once	TGTGCCAGCAGCTCTACCCCTGAAGAGGGGAATGAGCAGTTCTTC	CASSSTPEEGNEQFF
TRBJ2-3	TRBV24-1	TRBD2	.	TGTGCCACCGCTTTACCCAGTAGCGGGGGTAGAACAGATACGCAGTATTTT	CATALPSSGGRTDTQYF
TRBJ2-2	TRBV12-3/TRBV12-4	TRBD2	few	TGTGCCAGCAGTGCCGGACTAGCGGGATACACCGGGGAGCTGTTTTTT	CASSAGLAGYTGELFF
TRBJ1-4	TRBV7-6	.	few	TGTGCCAGCAGCTCGCCCAGGGTTGTCGGGCCTAAACTGTTTTTT	CASSSPRVVGPKLFF
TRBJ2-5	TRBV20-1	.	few	TGCAGTGCTAGTGGGCCAAGGGTTGAGACCCAGTACTTC	CSASGPRVETQYF
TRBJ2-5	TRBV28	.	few	TGTGCCAGCAGCCCAGGGGACGGGGTTGAGACCCAGTACTTC	CASSPGDGVETQYF
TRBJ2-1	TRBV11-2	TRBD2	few	TGTGCCAGCAGTTCTTTAGCGGGAGCCCCCTACAATGAGCAGTTCTTC	CASSSLAGAPYNEQFF
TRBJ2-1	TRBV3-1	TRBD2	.	TGTGCCAGCAGCCAACACCCCCTACTAGCGGGGGCCCGGGAGCAGTTCTTC	CASSQHPLLAGAREQFF
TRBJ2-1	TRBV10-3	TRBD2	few	TGTGCCATCAGTGAGGTTCTCAGGACTAGCGGGAGTAATTTGGCCTACAATGAGCAGTTCTTC	CAISEVLRTSGSNLAYNEQFF
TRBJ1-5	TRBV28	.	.	TGTGCCAGCAGTTGGGACGTGACGGGTCAGCCCCAGCATTTT	CASSWDVTGQPQHF
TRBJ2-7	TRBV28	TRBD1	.	TGTGCCAGCAGTTTAGGGACAGTCCACGAGCAGTACTTC	CASSLGTVHEQYF
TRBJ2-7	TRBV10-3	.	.	TGTGCCATCAGTGTCCAGGACTTCCCCTACGAGCAGTACTTC	CAISVQDFPYEQYF
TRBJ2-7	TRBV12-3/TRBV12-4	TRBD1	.	TGTGCCAGCAGTGGGGACAGGGCCTACGAGCAGTACTTC	CASSGDRAYEQYF
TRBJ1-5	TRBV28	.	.	TGTGCCAGCAGTTTATGGCTCAGGGCGGAGCCCCAGCATTTT	CASSLWLRAEPQHF
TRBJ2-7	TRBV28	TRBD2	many	TGTGCCAGCAGTTTCCCCGAGGTTCCGTGGCGGGAGGGCCAGGACTACGAGCAGTACTTC	CASSFPEVPWREGQDYEQYF
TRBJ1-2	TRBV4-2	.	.	TGTGCCAGCAGGCAAGAACAGGCCGCCTATGGCTACACCTTC	CASRQEQAAYGYTF